The sequence of this T cell receptor beta chain was determined in a study of blood T cell repertoires in COVID-19. Looking at the study overall: The United States, Italy and Spain were the sources of the acute and convalescent COVID-19 samples. T cells, B-cell-depleted T cells, or PBMCs provided the cDNA or gDNA that served as material.

This clone showed up just a few times. In the original workflow: Estimated nucleated cell counts came from reference gene primer amplification. Assay: immunoSEQ multiplex PCR; the TCRdb copy retains only in-frame clones and omits some. V and J calls plus clone size are reproduced from that table; the DNA served to infer D and trimming. Altogether 130,000 or so clones are present, under 90% being singletons, with the ten largest covering more than 10%. This CDR3 region has 14 residues. J lost 5 bases, V lost 5 bases, and 8 bases had no gene match. Germline V gives CDR1 SEHNR, CDR2 FQNEAQ (reference sequence).

This receptor was taken from a woman aged 55-69 years with acute or convalescent COVID-19. Specimen: peripheral blood. The V call is TRBV7-9, the J call TRBJ1-1; TRBD1 matches 7 bases. In DNA, the CDR3 is TGTGCCAGCAGCCTCCAGACAGGGCTGACTGAAGCTTTCTTT. Translated: CASSLQTGLTEAFF.